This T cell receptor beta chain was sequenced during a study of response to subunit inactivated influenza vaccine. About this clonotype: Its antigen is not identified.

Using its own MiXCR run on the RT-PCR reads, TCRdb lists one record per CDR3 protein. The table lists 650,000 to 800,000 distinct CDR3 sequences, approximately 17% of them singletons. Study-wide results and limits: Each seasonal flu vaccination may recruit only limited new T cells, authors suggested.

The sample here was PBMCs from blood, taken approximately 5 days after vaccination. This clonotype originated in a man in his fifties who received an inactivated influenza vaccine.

The CDR3 DNA is TGTGCCAGCCAAGGCGCAGGGACCCAGTACTTC. Amino acid sequence: CASQGAGTQYF. The chain is built from TRBV28 and TRBJ2-5; D is ambiguous. The CDR3 consists of 11 residues. The V and J ends lost 8 bases and 7 bases respectively, with 11 bases between them. CDR1 and CDR2 from the germline V gene are MDHEN and SYDVKM.